This is a list of T cell receptor beta chains from one sample in a study of blood T cell repertoires in COVID-19. Method: immunoSEQ multiplex PCR; TCRdb's copy keeps in-frame clones and lacks some. Here the sample spans about 350,000 clones, roughly 90% being singletons. The sequenced sample consisted of PBMCs or T cells enriched from blood (not recorded which). These receptors were taken from a woman in her twenties or thirties who had recovered from COVID-19. Each CDR3 is given with its conserved first and last residue. D genes are given only for firm matches. The size field is filled for only some rows; it gives once, few, many or a size class.

>TRBJ2-1|TRBD2|TRBV4-2|.
TGTGCCAGCAGCCAAGATTCGACTAGCGGAGGTGAGCAGTTCTTC
CASSQDSTSGGEQFF
>TRBJ1-1|.|TRBV2|.
TGTGCCAGCAGGGGACGGGAGTTGGGCACTGAAGCTTTCTTT
CASRGRELGTEAFF
>TRBJ2-7|TRBD2|TRBV19|.
TGTGCCAGTAGTATACAATCGCGGGGGGCCGCCCATTCCTACGAGCAGTACTTC
CASSIQSRGAAHSYEQYF
>TRBJ2-7|.|TRBV3-1/TRBV3-2|.
TGTGCCAGCAGCCAAGTCAGGGGCTACGAGCAGTACTTC
CASSQVRGYEQYF
>TRBJ2-5|TRBD1|TRBV27|.
TGTGCCAGCAGTCAAGCCGACAGGGCAATAGAGACCCAGTACTTC
CASSQADRAIETQYF
>TRBJ2-2|.|TRBV29-1|.
TGCAGCGTTCCCTGGCCCTCGAACACCGGGGAGCTGTTTTTT
CSVPWPSNTGELFF
>TRBJ1-1|.|TRBV30|.
TGTGCCTGGGAAGGGGGGGAATGGGCTGAAGCTTTCTTT
CAWEGGEWAEAFF
>TRBJ1-4|.|TRBV4-2|.
TGTGCCAGCAGCCAAGGGAAAGGGGCAACTAATGAAAAACTGTTTTTT
CASSQGKGATNEKLFF
>TRBJ1-2|TRBD1|TRBV2|.
TGTGCCAGCCCGGGACAGGGGGAGTTCGGCTATGGCTACACCTTC
CASPGQGEFGYGYTF
>TRBJ2-7|TRBD1|TRBV5-1|.
TGCGCCAGCAGATCATCCGGGACAGGGTCCTACGAGCAGTACTTC
CASRSSGTGSYEQYF
>TRBJ1-1|.|TRBV19|.
TGTGCCACCGGGGACACCGGGATGAACACTGAAGCTTTCTTT
CATGDTGMNTEAFF
>TRBJ2-7|.|TRBV27|.
TGTGCCAGCAGTTTTACAGGGAGCCTACAACCCTACGAGCAGTACTTC
CASSFTGSLQPYEQYF
>TRBJ2-1|TRBD1|TRBV3-1/TRBV3-2|.
TGTGCCAGCAGCAACCCCGGGACAGGGCTATTAAATGAGCAGTTCTTC
CASSNPGTGLLNEQFF
>TRBJ1-2|.|TRBV7-2|.
TGTGCCAGCAGCTTAGCTGTGGCGGGCTATGGCTACACCTTC
CASSLAVAGYGYTF
>TRBJ2-1|TRBD2|TRBV7-6|.
TGTGCCAGCAGCTTAGGCGGAGGAGCGGGGGTTTCCTACAATGAGCAGTTCTTC
CASSLGGGAGVSYNEQFF
>TRBJ2-3|.|TRBV23-1|.
TGCGCCAGCAGTCAACCCTCCGGGGAGTGCACAGATACGCAGTATTTT
CASSQPSGECTDTQYF
>TRBJ1-5|TRBD1|TRBV7-9|.
TGTGCCAGCAGTTCGGGACAGGGTCTTTATCAGCCCCAGCATTTT
CASSSGQGLYQPQHF
>TRBJ1-1|TRBD1|TRBV6-5|.
TGTGCCAGCAGTTCCCGGAGGGGGCGAACTGAAGCTTTCTTT
CASSSRRGRTEAFF
>TRBJ1-6|.|TRBV7-9|once
TGTGCCAGCAGCTTGGACGGTGGGGCGCGATTTTATAATTCACCCCTCCACTTT
CASSLDGGARFYNSPLHF
>TRBJ1-2|TRBD1|TRBV5-4|.
TGTGCCAGCAGCTTGAAAGGGACAGCCCCCTATGGCTACACCTTC
CASSLKGTAPYGYTF
>TRBJ2-2|TRBD2|TRBV2|few
TGTGCCAGCAGGCGGGGGGGCGGATCTACCGGGGAGCTGTTTTTT
CASRRGGGSTGELFF
>TRBJ1-5|TRBD1|TRBV2|.
TGTGCCAGCCAAGGAACAGGGGTTAAGAATCAGCCCCAGCATTTT
CASQGTGVKNQPQHF
>TRBJ1-2|TRBD1|TRBV12-3/TRBV12-4|.
TGTGCCAGCACCCTGGACAGGTTCTATGGCTACACCTTC
CASTLDRFYGYTF
>TRBJ2-1|.|TRBV21-1|.
TGTGCCAGCAGCAATCACAGGGTGCCCTACAATGAGCAGTTCTTC
CASSNHRVPYNEQFF
>TRBJ1-2|.|TRBV28|.
TGTGCCAGCAGCCAAATTAAGCTTCTTGGTGGCTACACCTTC
CASSQIKLLGGYTF
>TRBJ1-2|.|TRBV12-3/TRBV12-4|few
TGTGCCAGCAGTCTGACGCTAGGGGGTGGCTACACCTTC
CASSLTLGGGYTF
>TRBJ1-2|.|TRBV10-2|.
TGCGCCAGCTCCTTGCGGGGGACGGAAGGCTACACCTTC
CASSLRGTEGYTF
>TRBJ1-2|.|TRBV20-1|.
TGCAGTGCTAGTACACCTAACTATGGCTACACCTTC
CSASTPNYGYTF
>TRBJ2-3|.|TRBV7-6|.
TGTGCCAGCAGCCGACCGGCAGGGCTGGAGGATACGCAGTATTTT
CASSRPAGLEDTQYF
>TRBJ1-2|TRBD1|TRBV24-1|.
TGTGCCACCAGTATGCCCGGGACAGAAGCCGGCTACACCTTC
CATSMPGTEAGYTF
>TRBJ1-4|.|TRBV25-1|.
TGTGCCAGCAGTGATCCGAAAGCGGCTAATGAAAAACTGTTTTTT
CASSDPKAANEKLFF
>TRBJ1-1|.|TRBV28|.
TGTGCCATCCTAGGGGGGGCGAGGACTGAAGCTTTCTTT
CAILGGARTEAFF
>TRBJ2-2|.|TRBV11-2|.
TGTGCCAGCAGCCCACTGAAGGGGATGAACACCGGGGAGCTGTTTTTT
CASSPLKGMNTGELFF
>TRBJ2-1|.|TRBV28|once
TGTGCCAGCAGCCTCTCCGGGGGAATAAGCTATGAGCAGTTCTTC
CASSLSGGISYEQFF
>TRBJ2-7|.|TRBV2|.
TGTGCCAGCAGCAAGGGACACCGTGCTCTGGGGTTTCAGTACTTC
CASSKGHRALGFQYF
>TRBJ2-7|.|TRBV7-9|few
TGTGCCAGCAGCCCAAGAGGGCAAGGGTTCTACTACGAGCAGTACTTC
CASSPRGQGFYYEQYF
>TRBJ2-5|TRBD2|TRBV6-6|.
TGTGCCAGCAGTTACGGACTAGCGGGACCTGAGGAGACCCAGTACTTC
CASSYGLAGPEETQYF
>TRBJ1-4|.|TRBV19|.
TGTGCCAGTAGTACAACAGGGATTAATGAAAAACTGTTTTTT
CASSTTGINEKLFF
>TRBJ2-3|.|TRBV5-5|.
TGTGCCAGCAGCTTGGACCCTGGAGGCACAGATACGCAGTATTTT
CASSLDPGGTDTQYF
>TRBJ2-1|.|TRBV27|.
TGTGCCAGCAGTTTAATTTTGGGGGGCAATGAGCAGTTCTTC
CASSLILGGNEQFF
>TRBJ2-5|TRBD1|TRBV28|.
TGTGCCAGCAGCGAGCCGACAGGGGGAAGGGGGGAGACCCAGTACTTC
CASSEPTGGRGETQYF